This TCR beta chain was obtained from a study of blood T cell repertoires in COVID-19. Clones were read by immunoSEQ multiplex PCR, and TCRdb kept only the in-frame ones, dropping some. The table lists under 200,000 clones, around 82% of them singletons. The CDR3 extends over 13 amino acids. V lost 3 bases, J lost 5 bases, and 11 bases lay in between. Germline V CDR1 and CDR2: DFQATT, SNEGSKA (reference sequence). Only one count was recorded for this clone. The rearrangement links TRBV20-1 to TRBJ1-5; the D gene is possibly TRBD1 (6 bases). The source material was peripheral blood. The receptor comes from a man in his sixties who had recovered from COVID-19. This CDR3 is CSASIGGDQPQHF. In DNA, the CDR3 is TGCAGTGCTAGTATAGGGGGGGATCAGCCCCAGCATTTT.